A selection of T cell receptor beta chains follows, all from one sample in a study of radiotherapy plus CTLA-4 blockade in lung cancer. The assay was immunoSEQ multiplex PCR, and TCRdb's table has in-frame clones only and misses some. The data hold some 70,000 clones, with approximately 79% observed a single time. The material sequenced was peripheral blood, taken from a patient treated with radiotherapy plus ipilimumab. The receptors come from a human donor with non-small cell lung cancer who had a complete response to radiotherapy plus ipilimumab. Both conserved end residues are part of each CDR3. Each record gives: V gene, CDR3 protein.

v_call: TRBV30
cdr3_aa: CAWTWGTDTQYF

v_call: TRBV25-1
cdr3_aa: CASSGGQGWQPQHF

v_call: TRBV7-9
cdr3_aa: CASSFGSYEQYF

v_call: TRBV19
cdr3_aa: CASSRDRVSPLHF

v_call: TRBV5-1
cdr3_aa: CASSLQGIGNQPQHF

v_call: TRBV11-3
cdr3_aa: CASSSRSGAAEAFF

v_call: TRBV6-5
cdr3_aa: CASSFLDSYGYTF

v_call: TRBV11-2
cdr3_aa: CASSFVKETQYF

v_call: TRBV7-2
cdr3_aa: CASSTRRGTLEAFF

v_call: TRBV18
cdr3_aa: CASSALGLENTEAFF

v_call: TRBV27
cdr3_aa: CASRTTTGPTEAFF

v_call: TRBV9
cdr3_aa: CASSDGVSYGYTF

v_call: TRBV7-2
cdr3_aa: CASSPTPLAGDYNEQFF

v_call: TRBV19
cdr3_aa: CASSIQMRGNTIYF

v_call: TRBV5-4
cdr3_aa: CASSLDRGSEKLFF

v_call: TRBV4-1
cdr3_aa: CASSQYGTDLYEQYF

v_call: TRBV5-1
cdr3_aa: CASIPGRGQSSYNEQFF

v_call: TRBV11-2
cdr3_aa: CASSFEENTEAFF

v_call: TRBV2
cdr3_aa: CASSERTSGSDEQFF

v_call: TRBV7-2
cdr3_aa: CASSFRPASSFVYTF

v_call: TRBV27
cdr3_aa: CASSFLGDLGYYGYTF

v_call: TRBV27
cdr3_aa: CASSSSRGGSGTQYF

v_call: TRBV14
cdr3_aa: CASSQEGRGSGGYTF

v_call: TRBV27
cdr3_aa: CASSPFGGGGEQYF

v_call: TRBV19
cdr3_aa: CASSMRAGTDTQYF

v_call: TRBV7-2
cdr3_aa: CASSRDRVGYEQYF

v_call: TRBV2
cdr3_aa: CASSARGQGNTEAFF

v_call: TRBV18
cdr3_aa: CASSPGDNTGELFF

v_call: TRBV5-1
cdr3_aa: CASSWTSGGFNTGELFF

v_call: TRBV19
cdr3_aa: CASYQGKGRGELFF

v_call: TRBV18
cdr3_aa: CASSPTGGAETQYF

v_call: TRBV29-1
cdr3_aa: CSVGAREAKGTGELFF

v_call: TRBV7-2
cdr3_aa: CASSRIGGEKLFF

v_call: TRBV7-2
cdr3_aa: CASSLANYGYTF

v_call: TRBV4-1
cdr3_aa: CASSQRGRVSTGELFF

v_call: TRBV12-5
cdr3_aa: CASGSVFSRMGTYEQYF

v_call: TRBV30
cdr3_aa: CAWGGWEKLFF

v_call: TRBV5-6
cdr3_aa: CASSLGAYEQYF

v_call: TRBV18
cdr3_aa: CASSPNTGDLTDTQYF

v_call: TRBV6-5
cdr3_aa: CASKRSGRSTDTQYF

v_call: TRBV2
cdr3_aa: CASSPGIYGYTF

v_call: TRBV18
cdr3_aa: CASSPRSTYNEQFF

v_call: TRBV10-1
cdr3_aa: CASSAGGYNEQFF

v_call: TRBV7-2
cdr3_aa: CASSSPPVGDEQFF

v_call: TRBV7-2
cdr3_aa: CASSPRAGMEFF

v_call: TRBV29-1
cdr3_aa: CSSRAGTEAFF

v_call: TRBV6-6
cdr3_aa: CASSYTYYEQYF

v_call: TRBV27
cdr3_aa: CASSSLHFPVPYGYTF